This T cell receptor beta chain was sequenced in a study of blood T cell repertoires in COVID-19. The CDR3 length is 13 residues. Germline loops: CDR1 PRHDT, CDR2 FYEKMQ (reference sequence). Trimming stripped 0 bases from V and 7 bases from J, with 9 bases between. This clone was counted between two and nine times. Libraries were prepared by immunoSEQ multiplex PCR; TCRdb keeps only in-frame clonotypes and omits some of them. The table has 20,000 to 25,000 clones, 75% to 90% seen once. The receptor was isolated from a woman in her 70s with active COVID-19. The V gene is TRBV13, the J gene TRBJ2-5; perhaps TRBD1 as D (5 bases). Specimen: peripheral blood. CDR3 sequence reads: CASSLGQGGTQYF. In DNA form, the CDR3 reads TGTGCCAGCAGCTTAGGCCAGGGCGGGACCCAGTACTTC.